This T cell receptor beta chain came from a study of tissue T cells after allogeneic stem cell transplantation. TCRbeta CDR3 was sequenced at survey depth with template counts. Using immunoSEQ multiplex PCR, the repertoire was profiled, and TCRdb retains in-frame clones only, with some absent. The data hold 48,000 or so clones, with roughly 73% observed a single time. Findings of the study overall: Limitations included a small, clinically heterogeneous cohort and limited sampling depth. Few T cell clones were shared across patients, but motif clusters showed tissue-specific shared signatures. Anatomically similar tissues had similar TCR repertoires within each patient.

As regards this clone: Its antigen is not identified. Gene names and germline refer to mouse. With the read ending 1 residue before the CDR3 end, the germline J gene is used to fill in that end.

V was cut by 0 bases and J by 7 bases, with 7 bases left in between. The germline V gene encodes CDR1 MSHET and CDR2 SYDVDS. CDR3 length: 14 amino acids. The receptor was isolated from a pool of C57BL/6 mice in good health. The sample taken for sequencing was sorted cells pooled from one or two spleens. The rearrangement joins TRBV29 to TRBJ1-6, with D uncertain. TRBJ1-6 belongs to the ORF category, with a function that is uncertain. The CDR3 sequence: CASSLSTGNSPLYF. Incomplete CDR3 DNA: TGTGCTAGCAGTTTATCGACTGGGAATTCGCCCCTCTAC.